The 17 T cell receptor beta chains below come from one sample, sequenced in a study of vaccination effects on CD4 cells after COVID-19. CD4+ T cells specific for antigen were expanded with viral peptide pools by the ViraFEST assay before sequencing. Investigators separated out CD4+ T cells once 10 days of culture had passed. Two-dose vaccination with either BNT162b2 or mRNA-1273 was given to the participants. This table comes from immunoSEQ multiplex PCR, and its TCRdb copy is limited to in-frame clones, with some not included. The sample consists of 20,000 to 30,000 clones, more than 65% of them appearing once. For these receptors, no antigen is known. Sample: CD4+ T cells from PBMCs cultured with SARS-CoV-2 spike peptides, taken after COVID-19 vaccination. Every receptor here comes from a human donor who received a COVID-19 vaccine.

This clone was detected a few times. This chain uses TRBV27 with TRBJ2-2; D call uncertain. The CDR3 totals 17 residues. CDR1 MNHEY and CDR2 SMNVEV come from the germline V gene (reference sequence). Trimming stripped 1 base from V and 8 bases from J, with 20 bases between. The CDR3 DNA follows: TGTGCCAGCAGTTTATATTCTTGGACCCCAGGCCCGGGGGAGCTGTTTTTT. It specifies CASSLYSWTPGPGELFF.

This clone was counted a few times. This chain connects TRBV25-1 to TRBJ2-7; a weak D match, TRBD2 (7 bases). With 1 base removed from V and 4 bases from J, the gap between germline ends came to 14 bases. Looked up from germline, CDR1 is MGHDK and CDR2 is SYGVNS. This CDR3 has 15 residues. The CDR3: CASSESDGGQYEQYF. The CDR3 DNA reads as TGTGCCAGCAGTGAATCTGACGGGGGGCAATACGAGCAGTACTTC.

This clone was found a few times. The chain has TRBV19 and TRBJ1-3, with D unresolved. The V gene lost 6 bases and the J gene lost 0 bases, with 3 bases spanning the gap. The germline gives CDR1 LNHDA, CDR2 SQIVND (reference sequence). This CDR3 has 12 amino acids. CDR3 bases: TGTGCCAGTAGACTCTCTGGAAACACCATATATTTT. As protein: CASRLSGNTIYF.

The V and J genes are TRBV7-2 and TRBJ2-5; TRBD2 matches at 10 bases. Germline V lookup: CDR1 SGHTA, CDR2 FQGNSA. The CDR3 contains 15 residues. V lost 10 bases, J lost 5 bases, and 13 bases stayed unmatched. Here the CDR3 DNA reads TGTGCCACCGGTGAGGCTAGCGGGAGTGGGGAGACCCAGTACTTC. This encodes CATGEASGSGETQYF.

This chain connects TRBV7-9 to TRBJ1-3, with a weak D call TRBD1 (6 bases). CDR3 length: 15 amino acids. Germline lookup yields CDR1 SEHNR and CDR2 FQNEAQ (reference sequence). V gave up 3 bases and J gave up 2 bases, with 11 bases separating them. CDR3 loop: CASSLAGVAGNTIYF. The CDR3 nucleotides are TGTGCCAGCAGCTTGGCAGGGGTGGCTGGAAACACCATATATTTT.

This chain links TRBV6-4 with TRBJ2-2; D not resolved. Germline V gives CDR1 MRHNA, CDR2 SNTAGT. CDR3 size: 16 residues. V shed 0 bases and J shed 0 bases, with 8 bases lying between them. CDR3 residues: CASSDSSTTNTGELFF. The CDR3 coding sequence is TGTGCCAGCAGTGACTCTAGCACAACGAACACCGGGGAGCTGTTTTTT.

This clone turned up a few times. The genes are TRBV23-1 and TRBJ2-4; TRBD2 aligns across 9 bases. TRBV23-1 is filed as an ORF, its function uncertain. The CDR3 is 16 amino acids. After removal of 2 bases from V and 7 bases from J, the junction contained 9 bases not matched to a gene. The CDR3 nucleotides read TGCGCCAGCAGTCAAAGGGATAGCGGGAGAGGGAACATTCAGTACTTC. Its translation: CASSQRDSGRGNIQYF.

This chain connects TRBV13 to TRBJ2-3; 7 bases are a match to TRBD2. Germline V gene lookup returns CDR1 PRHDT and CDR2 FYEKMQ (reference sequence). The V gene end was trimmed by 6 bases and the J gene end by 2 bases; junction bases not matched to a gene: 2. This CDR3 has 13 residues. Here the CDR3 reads CASRAGSTDTQYF. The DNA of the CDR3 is TGTGCCAGCAGAGCGGGATCCACAGATACGCAGTATTTT.

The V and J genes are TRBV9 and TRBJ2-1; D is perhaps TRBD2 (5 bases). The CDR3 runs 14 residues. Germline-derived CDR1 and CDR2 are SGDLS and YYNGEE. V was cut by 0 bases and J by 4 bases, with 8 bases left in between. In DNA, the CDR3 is TGTGCCAGCAGCGTAGTAGAGGGTTACAATGAGCAGTTCTTC. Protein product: CASSVVEGYNEQFF.

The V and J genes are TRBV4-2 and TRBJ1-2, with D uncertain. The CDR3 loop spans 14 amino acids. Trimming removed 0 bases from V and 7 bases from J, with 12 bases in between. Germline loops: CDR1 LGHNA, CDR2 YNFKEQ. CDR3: CASSQDPGGLGYTF. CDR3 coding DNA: TGTGCCAGCAGCCAAGACCCCGGAGGACTTGGCTACACCTTC.

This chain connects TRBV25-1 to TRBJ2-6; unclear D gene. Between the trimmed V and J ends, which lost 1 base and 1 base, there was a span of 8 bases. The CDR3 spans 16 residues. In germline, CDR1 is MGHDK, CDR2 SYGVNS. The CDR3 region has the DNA TGTGCCAGCAGTGAATTCTGGTCTTCTGGGGCCAACGTCCTGACTTTC. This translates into CASSEFWSSGANVLTF.

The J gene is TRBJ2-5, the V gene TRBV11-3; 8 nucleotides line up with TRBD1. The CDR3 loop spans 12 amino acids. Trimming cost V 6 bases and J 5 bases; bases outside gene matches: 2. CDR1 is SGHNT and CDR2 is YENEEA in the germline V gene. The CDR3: CASSRQGETQYF. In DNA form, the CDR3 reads TGTGCCAGCAGTCGACAGGGGGAGACCCAGTACTTC.

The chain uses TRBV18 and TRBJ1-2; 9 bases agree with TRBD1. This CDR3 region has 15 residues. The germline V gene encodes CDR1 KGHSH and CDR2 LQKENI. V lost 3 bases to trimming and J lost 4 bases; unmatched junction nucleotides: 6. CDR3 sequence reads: CASSPETGGGYGYTF. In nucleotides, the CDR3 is TGTGCCAGCTCACCTGAGACAGGGGGTGGCTATGGCTACACCTTC.

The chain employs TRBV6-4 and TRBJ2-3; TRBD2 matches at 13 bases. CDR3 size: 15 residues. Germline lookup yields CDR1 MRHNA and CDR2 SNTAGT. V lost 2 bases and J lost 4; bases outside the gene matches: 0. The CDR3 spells CASSDTSGGADTQYF. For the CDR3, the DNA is TGTGCCAGCAGTGACACTAGCGGGGGGGCAGATACGCAGTATTTT.

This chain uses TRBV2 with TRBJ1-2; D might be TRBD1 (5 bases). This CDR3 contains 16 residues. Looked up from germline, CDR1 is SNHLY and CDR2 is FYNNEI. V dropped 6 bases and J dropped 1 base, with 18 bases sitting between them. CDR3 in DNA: TGTGCCAGCAGGCCGGGACTGCAGTCCCTTAACTATGGCTACACCTTC. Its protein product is CASRPGLQSLNYGYTF.

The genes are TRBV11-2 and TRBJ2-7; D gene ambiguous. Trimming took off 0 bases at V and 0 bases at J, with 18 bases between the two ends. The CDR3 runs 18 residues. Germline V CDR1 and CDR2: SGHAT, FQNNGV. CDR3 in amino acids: CASSLDNYASQSSYEQYF. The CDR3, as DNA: TGTGCCAGCAGCTTAGATAATTATGCATCTCAAAGCTCCTACGAGCAGTACTTC.

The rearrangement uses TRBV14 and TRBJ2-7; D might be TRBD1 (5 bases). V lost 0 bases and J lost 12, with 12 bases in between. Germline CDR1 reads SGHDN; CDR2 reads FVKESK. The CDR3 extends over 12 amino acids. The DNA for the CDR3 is TGTGCCAGCAGCCAAGAAGGGGATACTCTGTACTTC. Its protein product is CASSQEGDTLYF. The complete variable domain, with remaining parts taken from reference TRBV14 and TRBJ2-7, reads EAGVTQFPSHSVIEKGQTVTLRCDPISGHDNLYWYRRVMGKEIKFLLHFVKESKQDESGMPNNRFLAERTGGTYSTLKVQPAELEDSGVYFCASSQEGDTLYFGPGTRLTVT.